The clone carrying this TCR beta chain came up many times. Its specificity is not known. Barcoded TCR alpha and TCR beta cDNA libraries with UMIs came from 5'RACE using constant-segment primers. TCRdb called the 5' RACE reads again in MiXCR, with one record for every CDR3 protein. The table shows fewer than 250,000 distinct CDR3 sequences, with over 9.5% occurring only once. The data stem from a study of T-cell memory formation after mild COVID-19. Background on the study: TCR clustering was largely donor specific. Overall study results and limits: CD4+ contracting clones were found mainly in CM and EM, and CD8+ ones in EMRA.

Germline V CDR1 and CDR2: SGHTA, FQGTGA. The CDR3 is made up of 14 amino acids. Trimming removed 1 base at V and 4 bases at J, with 9 bases between. The TCR sequence derives from a man aged 18 to 29 who had mild COVID-19 (a few samples of this study predate the infection). Cell type and time point are not known. The sequencing input was PBMCs or a T cell subset sorted from them (not recorded which). The rearrangement joins TRBV7-3 to TRBJ2-3; D unclear. This chain's CDR3 is CASSLKVQPDTQYF. CDR3 nucleotide sequence: TGTGCCAGCAGCTTAAAGGTCCAGCCAGATACGCAGTATTTT.